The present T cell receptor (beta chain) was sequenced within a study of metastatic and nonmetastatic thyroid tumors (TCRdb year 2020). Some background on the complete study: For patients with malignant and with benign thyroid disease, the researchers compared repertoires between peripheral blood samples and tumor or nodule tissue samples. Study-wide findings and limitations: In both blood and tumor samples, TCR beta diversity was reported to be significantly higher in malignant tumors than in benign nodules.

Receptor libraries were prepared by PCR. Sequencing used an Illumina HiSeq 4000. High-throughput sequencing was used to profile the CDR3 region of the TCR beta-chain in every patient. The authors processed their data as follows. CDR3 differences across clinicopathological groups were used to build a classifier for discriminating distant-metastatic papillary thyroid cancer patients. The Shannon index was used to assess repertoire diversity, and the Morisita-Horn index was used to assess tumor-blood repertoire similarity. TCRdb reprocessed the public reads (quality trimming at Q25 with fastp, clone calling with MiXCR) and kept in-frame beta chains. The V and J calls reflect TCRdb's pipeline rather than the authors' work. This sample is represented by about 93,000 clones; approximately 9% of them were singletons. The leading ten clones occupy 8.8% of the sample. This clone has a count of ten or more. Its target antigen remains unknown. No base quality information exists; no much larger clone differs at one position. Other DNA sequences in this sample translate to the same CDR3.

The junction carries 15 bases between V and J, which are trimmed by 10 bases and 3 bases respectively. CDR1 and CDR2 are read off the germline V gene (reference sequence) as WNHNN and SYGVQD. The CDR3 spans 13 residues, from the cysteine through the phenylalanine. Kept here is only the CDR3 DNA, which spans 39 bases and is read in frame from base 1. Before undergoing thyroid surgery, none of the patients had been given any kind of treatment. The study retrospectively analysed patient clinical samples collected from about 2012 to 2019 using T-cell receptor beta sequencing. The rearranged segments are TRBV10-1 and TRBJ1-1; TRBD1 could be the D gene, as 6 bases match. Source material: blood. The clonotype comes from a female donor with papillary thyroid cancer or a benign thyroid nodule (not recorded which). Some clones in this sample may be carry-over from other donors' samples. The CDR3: CATSRGLDTEAFF. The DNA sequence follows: TGCGCCACCTCGAGGGGGTTGGACACTGAAGCTTTCTTT.